This T cell receptor beta chain was identified during a study of T cells in Graves' hyperthyroidism and ophthalmopathy. Broader study findings: Also found in blood were most expanded thyroid clonotypes above 0.001.

Uncontrolled infection, other autoimmune disease, pregnancy and lactation each barred patients from inclusion. Together with thyroid ultrasound, orbital computed tomography, serum thyroxine and TRAb, clinical symptoms were used for diagnoses. V shed 4 bases, J shed 6 bases, and the junction held 7 bases outside the gene matches. CDR1 is SGHRS and CDR2 is YFSETQ in the germline V gene. CDR3 length: 14 residues. Of note for this clonotype: Antigen specificity is unknown.

Amplification of TCR beta CDR3 regions was performed using RNA transcripts as template. In the first-round RT-PCR of the TCR CDR3, the HTBI primer set was used. MiXCR, applied by TCRdb to the multiplex PCR reads, yields one record per CDR3 protein. This table has 490,000 or so distinct CDR3 sequences, over 35% appearing once. The chain uses TRBV5-1 and TRBJ2-7, with TRBD1 matching 10 bases. Sequencing was performed on peripheral blood or thyroid tissue (not recorded which). The TCR comes from an adult woman with Graves' disease, either hyperthyroidism or ophthalmopathy (not recorded which). The chain's CDR3 is CASSLRDRGSEQYF. The CDR3, as DNA: TGCGCCAGCAGCCTAAGGGACAGGGGTAGCGAGCAGTACTTC.